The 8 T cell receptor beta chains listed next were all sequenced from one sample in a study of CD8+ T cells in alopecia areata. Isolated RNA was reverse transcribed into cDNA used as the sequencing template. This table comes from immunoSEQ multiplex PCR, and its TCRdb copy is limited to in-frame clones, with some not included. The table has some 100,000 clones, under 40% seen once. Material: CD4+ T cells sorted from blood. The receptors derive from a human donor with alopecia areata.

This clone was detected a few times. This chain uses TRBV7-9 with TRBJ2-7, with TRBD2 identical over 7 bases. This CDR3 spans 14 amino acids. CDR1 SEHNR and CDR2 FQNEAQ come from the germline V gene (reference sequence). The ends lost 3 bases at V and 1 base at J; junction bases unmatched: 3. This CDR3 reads CASSFREASYEQYF. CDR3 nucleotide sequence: TGTGCCAGCAGCTTCCGGGAGGCTTCCTACGAGCAGTACTTC.

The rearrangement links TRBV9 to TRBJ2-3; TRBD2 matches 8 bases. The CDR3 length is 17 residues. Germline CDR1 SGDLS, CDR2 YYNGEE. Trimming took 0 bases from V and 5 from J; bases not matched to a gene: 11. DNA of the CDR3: TGTGCCAGCAGCGTAGCCCCCCGGGGGGGGCGGGGAGATACGCAGTATTTT. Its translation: CASSVAPRGGRGDTQYF.

CDR3 region: CASSQPRQGTLRKNIQYF. In DNA, the CDR3 is TGCGCCAGCAGCCAACCCCGACAGGGGACCTTGCGAAAAAACATTCAGTACTTC. The gene calls are TRBV4-1 and TRBJ2-4; 8 bases are a match to TRBD1. Germline V lookup: CDR1 MGHRA, CDR2 YSYEKL. V was clipped by 2 bases and J by 4 bases; unmatched bases: 13. The CDR3 length is 18 residues.

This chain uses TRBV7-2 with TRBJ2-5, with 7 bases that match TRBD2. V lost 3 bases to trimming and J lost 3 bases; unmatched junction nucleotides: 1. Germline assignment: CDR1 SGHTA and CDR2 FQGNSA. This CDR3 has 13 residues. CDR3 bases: TGTGCCAGCAGCTTTCTAGCGGAAGAGACCCAGTACTTC. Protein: CASSFLAEETQYF.

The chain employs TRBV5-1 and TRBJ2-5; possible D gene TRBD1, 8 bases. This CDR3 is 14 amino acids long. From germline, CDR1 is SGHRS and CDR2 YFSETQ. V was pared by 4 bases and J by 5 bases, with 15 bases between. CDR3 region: CASSLDRGGETQYF. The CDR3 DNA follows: TGCGCCAGCAGCCTCGACAGGGGAGGGGAGACCCAGTACTTC.

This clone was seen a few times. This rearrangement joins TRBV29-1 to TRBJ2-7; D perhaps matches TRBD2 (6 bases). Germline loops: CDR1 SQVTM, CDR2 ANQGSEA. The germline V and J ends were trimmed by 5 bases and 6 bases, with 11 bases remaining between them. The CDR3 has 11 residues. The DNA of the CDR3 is TGCAGCGTTTCGGGGGTTTCCGAGCAGTACTTC. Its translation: CSVSGVSEQYF.

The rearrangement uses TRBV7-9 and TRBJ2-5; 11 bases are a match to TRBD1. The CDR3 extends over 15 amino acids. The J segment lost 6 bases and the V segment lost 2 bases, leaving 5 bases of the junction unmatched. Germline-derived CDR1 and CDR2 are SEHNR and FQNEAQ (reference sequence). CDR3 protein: CASSLRTGGAKTQYF. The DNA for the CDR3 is TGTGCCAGCAGCTTAAGGACAGGGGGCGCGAAGACCCAGTACTTC.

This CDR3 reads CASSQLASSSYEQYF. The CDR3 bases are TGTGCCAGCAGCCAACTAGCGTCGAGCTCCTACGAGCAGTACTTC. This chain uses TRBV4-2 with TRBJ2-7; D is possibly TRBD2 (6 bases). CDR1 is LGHNA and CDR2 is YNFKEQ in the germline V gene. The V and J ends lost 2 bases and 0 bases respectively, with 11 bases between them. There are 15 residues in the CDR3.